The rows below give T cell receptor beta chains drawn from one sample of a study of a mutant IDH1 vaccine in newly diagnosed glioma. Profiled with immunoSEQ multiplex PCR; TCRdb holds only in-frame clones, not every one. The repertoire holds about 51,000 clones, with around 80% as singletons. No cognate antigen is known for these TCRs. The sample here was PBMCs, taken from a glioma patient whose treatment included an IDH1 peptide vaccine. Source of these receptors: a man over 45 with glioma. Each CDR3 is given without its conserved first and last residue.

>TRBV5-4|TRBJ2-2
ASSWKRDTGELF
>TRBV6-6|TRBJ1-3
ASSSEQYSGNTIY
>TRBV9|TRBJ2-3
ASSPGPADTQY
>TRBV6-6|TRBJ2-7
ASTAGGGFGEQY
>TRBV7-2|TRBJ1-1
ASSLGGVNTEAF
>TRBV6-1|TRBJ1-5
ASSVDRGQPQH
>TRBV7-8|TRBJ1-5
ASSSNEGFQPQH
>TRBV6-1|TRBJ2-7
ASKPGDSYEQY
>TRBV7-2|TRBJ1-4
ASSLGWVGEKLF
>TRBV27|TRBJ1-5
ASSLSPSINQPQH
>TRBV5-6|TRBJ2-7
ASSLKQVGYEQY
>TRBV5-1|TRBJ1-1
ASSLGTGTNTEAF
>TRBV6-6|TRBJ2-1
ASTITSGGVNNEQF
>TRBV9|TRBJ2-3
ASSAERRTDTQY
>TRBV30|TRBJ2-3
AWAPRGRGATDTQY
>TRBV7-2|TRBJ2-1
ASSLESPSSYNEQF
>TRBV2|TRBJ1-2
ASRPGQGHGYT
>TRBV9|TRBJ1-1
ASSVIGGTAVEAF
>TRBV20-1|TRBJ1-2
SALDLYGYT
>TRBV5-1|TRBJ2-1
ASSLARDNEQF